The next 22 T cell receptor beta chains were all read from a single sample in a study of blood T cell repertoires in COVID-19. Sequencing used immunoSEQ multiplex PCR; TCRdb keeps in-frame clones, though not all of them. The sample consists of a few hundred thousand clones, more than 85% of them appearing once. Input material: PBMCs or T cells enriched from blood (not recorded which). These TCRs come from a woman in her thirties who had recovered from COVID-19.

The chain joins TRBV18 to TRBJ2-1; maybe TRBD1 (6 bases). Germline loops: CDR1 KGHSH, CDR2 LQKENI. The CDR3 has 14 amino acids. Trimming left V 6 bases short and J 7 bases short, with 16 bases between. CDR3 amino acids: CASSQKTQGNEQFF. The CDR3 DNA is TGTGCCAGCTCTCAAAAAACGCAGGGGAATGAGCAGTTCTTC.

The chain is built from TRBV7-2 and TRBJ1-1; weak D call: TRBD1 (5 bases). The CDR3 totals 16 residues. Trimming took off 0 bases at V and 4 bases at J, with 15 bases between the two ends. Per the germline V gene, CDR1 is SGHTA and CDR2 is FQGNSA. The CDR3 bases are TGTGCCAGCAGCTTAGCGCCGGGGGAGTTGGGCACTGAAGCTTTCTTT. Its translation: CASSLAPGELGTEAFF.

The genes are TRBV9 and TRBJ1-2; D uncertain. The CDR3 contains 14 residues. Germline CDR1 SGDLS, CDR2 YYNGEE. V lost 0 bases to trimming and J lost 0 bases, with 6 bases between them. The CDR3 DNA sequence: TGTGCCAGCAGCGTAGGTGTAGCTAACTATGGCTACACCTTC. Encoded protein: CASSVGVANYGYTF.

The sample holds one count of this clone. The J gene is TRBJ2-1, the V gene TRBV19; D may be TRBD1 (8 bases). Trimming shortened V by 7 bases and J by 2 bases, and 36 bases separated the two germline ends. From germline, CDR1 is LNHDA and CDR2 SQIVND (reference sequence). CDR3 length: 22 residues. CDR3 region: CASKGVERGGQDHYPTYNEQFF. DNA for the CDR3: TGTGCCAGTAAGGGAGTAGAACGCGGGGGACAGGACCACTATCCTACCTACAATGAGCAGTTCTTC.

The chain carries TRBV12-3 or TRBV12-4 and TRBJ1-1, with D possibly being TRBD1 (6 bases). Trimming left V 6 bases short and J 1 base short, with 9 bases between. CDR3 length: 13 amino acids. CDR3 bases: TGTGCCAGCAGGAAACAGGGGAACACTGAAGCTTTCTTT. It is translated as CASRKQGNTEAFF.

The V gene is TRBV18, the J gene TRBJ1-4; 8 bases map to TRBD1. In germline, CDR1 is KGHSH, CDR2 LQKENI. Germline trimming cut 3 bases from V and 6 bases from J; bases unmatched to any gene: 9. The CDR3 contains 16 residues. DNA of the CDR3: TGTGCCAGCTCACCGGTCCCAGGGGGCGATGATGAAAAACTGTTTTTT. It codes for CASSPVPGGDDEKLFF.

V gene TRBV28 combines with J gene TRBJ1-2, with TRBD1 identical over 12 bases. Per the germline V gene, CDR1 is MDHEN and CDR2 is SYDVKM. V gave up 6 bases and J gave up 7 bases; unmatched junction bases: 9. The CDR3 has 15 residues. In DNA, the CDR3 is TGTGCCAGCAGCCTACCGGGACAGGGGGCGTTTGGCTACACCTTC. Translated: CASSLPGQGAFGYTF.

The V gene is TRBV7-3, the J gene TRBJ1-1; possible D gene TRBD1, 5 bases. V shed 3 bases and J shed 4 bases, with 12 bases lying between them. Germline lookup yields CDR1 SGHTA and CDR2 FQGTGA. CDR3 length: 14 amino acids. The DNA of the CDR3 is TGTGCCAGCAGCTTCGCAGGGTGGGCCACTGAAGCTTTCTTT. Translation gives CASSFAGWATEAFF. Using reference TRBV7-3 and TRBJ1-1 for the parts outside the CDR3, the full variable domain is GAGVSQTPSNKVTEKGKYVELRCDPISGHTALYWYRQSLGQGPEFLIYFQGTGAADDSGLPNDRFFAVRPEGSVSTLKIQRTERGDSAVYLCASSFAGWATEAFFGQGTRLTVV.

V and J are TRBV7-3 and TRBJ1-1, with 8 bases matching TRBD1. The V segment lost 0 bases and the J segment 4 bases; nucleotides outside the gene matches: 10. Germline CDR1 SGHTA, CDR2 FQGTGA. This CDR3 has 17 amino acids. The CDR3 sequence is CASSLTGRGRQGTEAFF. In DNA, the CDR3 is TGTGCCAGCAGCTTAACAGGCAGGGGGCGGCAGGGCACTGAAGCTTTCTTT.

This clone appeared once. V usage is TRBV25-1 and J usage is TRBJ2-1, with a weak D call TRBD2 (7 bases). This CDR3 is built from 15 residues. CDR1 is MGHDK and CDR2 is SYGVNS in the germline V gene. V was pared by 5 bases and J by 8 bases, with 19 bases between. The CDR3 sequence: CASSRRQGREDEQFF. For the CDR3, the DNA is TGTGCCAGCAGTCGTCGGCAGGGGAGGGAAGATGAGCAGTTCTTC. The full variable domain, with the rest looked up from reference TRBV25-1 and TRBJ2-1, is EADIYQTPRYLVIGTGKKITLECSQTMGHDKMYWYQQDPGMELHLIHYSYGVNSTEKGDLSSESTVSRIRTEHFPLTLESARPSHTSQYLCASSRRQGREDEQFFGPGTRLTVL.

J is TRBJ2-3 and V is TRBV9; D possibly corresponds to TRBD1 (5 bases). V was shortened by 3 bases and J by 2 bases, with 13 bases between the two germline ends. Germline lookup yields CDR1 SGDLS and CDR2 YYNGEE. This CDR3 is 15 amino acids long. The CDR3: CASSEGSRLTDTQYF. CDR3 nucleotide sequence: TGTGCCAGCAGCGAGGGGTCTAGACTCACAGATACGCAGTATTTT.

The V gene is TRBV2, the J gene TRBJ1-5; D may be TRBD1 (6 bases). Trimming stripped 1 base from V and 5 bases from J, with 15 bases between. CDR1 and CDR2 (germline): SNHLY, FYNNEI. The CDR3 runs 16 residues. CDR3: CASSEGRGTRDQPQHF. The DNA of the CDR3 is TGTGCCAGCAGTGAAGGCAGGGGCACTCGGGATCAGCCCCAGCATTTT.

As for this clone: Distinct nucleotide sequences in the sample also encode this CDR3. The V gene is TRBV5-1, the J gene TRBJ2-7; 7 bases are a match to TRBD1. Unmatched junction bases numbered 2, after V lost 0 bases and J lost 2 bases. Germline CDR1 SGHRS, CDR2 YFSETQ. The CDR3 length is 14 residues. CDR3 DNA sequence: TGCGCCAGCAGCTTGGGACAGGGCGCCTACGAGCAGTACTTC. This gives the protein CASSLGQGAYEQYF. Together with reference TRBV5-1 and TRBJ2-7, the CDR3 gives the full variable domain: KAGVTQTPRYLIKTRGQQVTLSCSPISGHRSVSWYQQTPGQGLQFLFEYFSETQRNKGNFPGRFSGRQFSNSRSEMNVSTLELGDSALYLCASSLGQGAYEQYFGPGTRLTVT.

The V and J genes are TRBV9 and TRBJ2-7; TRBD1 aligns across 7 bases. Looked up from germline, CDR1 is SGDLS and CDR2 is YYNGEE. The CDR3 is 15 amino acids. The trim removed 3 bases at V and 7 bases at J, leaving 13 bases unmatched. Here the CDR3 DNA reads TGTGCCAGCAGCGCCAGGACAGGCCCTGAGGGTGAGCAGTACTTC. As protein: CASSARTGPEGEQYF.

In regard to this clone: The sample carries other DNA sequences with the same CDR3. The J gene is TRBJ2-2, the V gene TRBV5-1, with D maybe TRBD1 (6 bases). Germline-derived CDR1 and CDR2 are SGHRS and YFSETQ. The CDR3 length is 15 residues. V shed 4 bases and J shed 0 bases, with 10 bases lying between them. CDR3 nucleotide sequence: TGCGCCAGCAGCCCGGGACATACGAACACCGGGGAGCTGTTTTTT. It encodes CASSPGHTNTGELFF.

The V and J genes are TRBV12-3 or TRBV12-4 and TRBJ2-7; the D gene is possibly TRBD2 (5 bases). CDR3 length: 12 amino acids. Between the trimmed V and J ends, which lost 0 bases and 5 bases, there was a span of 5 bases. In nucleotides, the CDR3 is TGTGCCAGCAGTTTAGCCGGGGACGAGCAGTACTTC. As protein: CASSLAGDEQYF.

V is TRBV28 and J is TRBJ2-5, with 8 positions matching TRBD1. Germline assignment: CDR1 MDHEN and CDR2 SYDVKM. This CDR3 region has 14 residues. The J segment lost 1 base and the V segment lost 6 bases, leaving 4 bases of the junction unmatched. The CDR3 here is CASSRQGLQETQYF. Written as DNA, the CDR3 is TGTGCCAGCAGCCGACAGGGGCTCCAAGAGACCCAGTACTTC.

J is TRBJ2-5 and V is TRBV5-5; perhaps TRBD1 as D (5 bases). This CDR3 contains 13 residues. Germline CDR1 reads SGHKS; CDR2 reads YYEKEE (reference sequence). Trimming stripped 4 bases from V and 4 bases from J, with 11 bases between. The CDR3 here is CASSDLRAETQYF. CDR3 DNA: TGTGCCAGCAGCGATCTCAGGGCAGAGACCCAGTACTTC.

The rearrangement uses TRBV5-4 and TRBJ1-1; TRBD1 might be the D (5 bases). V shed 6 bases and J shed 0 bases, with 12 bases lying between them. This CDR3 is 14 amino acids long. The germline CDR1 and CDR2 sequences are SGHNT and YYREEE (reference sequence). CDR3 nucleotides: TGTGCCAGCACCGCCAGGGAGGTGAACACTGAAGCTTTCTTT. Residues: CASTAREVNTEAFF.

The CDR3 reads CASGRTGNYGYTF. The CDR3 bases are TGTGCCAGCGGGCGGACAGGGAACTATGGCTACACCTTC. The chain uses TRBV6-5 and TRBJ1-2, with 8 bases matching TRBD1. Germline CDR1 and CDR2: MNHEY and SVGAGI. The CDR3 totals 13 residues. The junction had 4 bases not matched to a gene; V was cut back by 8 bases and J by 2 bases.

The chain uses TRBV28 and TRBJ1-5, with TRBD1 identical over 8 bases. The CDR3 contains 13 residues. From germline, CDR1 is MDHEN and CDR2 SYDVKM. Trimming cost V 10 bases and J 4 bases; bases outside gene matches: 6. CDR3 region: CATRTGFNQPQHF. The CDR3 DNA reads as TGTGCCACCCGGACAGGGTTTAATCAGCCCCAGCATTTT. The full variable domain, with the rest looked up from reference TRBV28 and TRBJ1-5, is DVKVTQSSRYLVKRTGEKVFLECVQDMDHENMFWYRQDPGLGLRLIYFSYDVKMKEKGDIPEGYSVSREKKERFSLILESASTNQTSMYLCATRTGFNQPQHFGDGTRLSIL.

The V gene is TRBV7-9, the J gene TRBJ1-4, with D possibly matching TRBD1 (5 bases). Trimming took off 5 bases at V and 0 bases at J, with 10 bases between the two ends. The CDR3 is 15 residues long. Per the germline V gene, CDR1 is SEHNR and CDR2 is FQNEAQ (reference sequence). CDR3 in amino acids: CASSTGTATNEKLFF. CDR3 DNA sequence: TGTGCCAGCAGCACGGGGACTGCAACTAATGAAAAACTGTTTTTT.